The sequence of this TCR beta chain was determined in a study of CD8 T cells in ankylosing spondylitis. Study outcomes and limitations: From matched ankylosing spondylitis synovial fluid, disease-linked clones were reportedly recovered at significantly enriched levels. The study identified a TCR beta motif of roughly eight highly homologous variants that appeared characteristic of ankylosing spondylitis blood. Researchers report that disease-linked clones proved CD8+ and relatively rare in peripheral blood.

The CDR3 contains 15 residues. V lost 2 bases and J 6 bases, leaving 17 bases between the germline ends. Germline V lookup: CDR1 SGHTA, CDR2 FQGNSA. This clonotype has only a few counts. Its matching antigen is unknown. Libraries for TCR beta were made by quantitative 5'-RACE with molecular barcodes. From the 5' RACE reads, TCRdb called clonotypes with MiXCR, one entry per CDR3 protein. The table lists 750,000 to 850,000 distinct CDR3 sequences, 12% of them singletons. The gene calls are TRBV7-2 and TRBJ2-7; D remains unclear. The source of this sequence is a male donor with ankylosing spondylitis. The specimen was blood, either unsorted or a sorted T cell fraction (not recorded which). The CDR3 sequence: CASSLLFFQSAEQYF. The CDR3 DNA follows: TGTGCCAGCAGCTTATTATTCTTCCAATCCGCCGAGCAGTACTTC.